This T cell receptor (beta chain) emerged from a study of cytomegalovirus exposure and HLA in healthy donors. Study-level points and caveats: In vitro assays verified that a few CMV-associated chains recognized CMV antigens specifically. Later analysis showed most CMV-associated TCR beta chains appearing HLA-restricted. An ancestry cluster, one associated with Asian ancestry, reportedly showed fewer N-insertions than the 666-donor mean in a later analysis.

Primers for the PCR totalled 60 Vbeta and 13 Jbeta. Some clones are missing from TCRdb's copy, which holds only in-frame ones; the method was immunoSEQ multiplex PCR. The sample records about 190,000 clones, roughly four fifths being singletons. This CDR3 region has 14 residues. The V end was cut by 9 bases, the J end by 4 bases, with 16 bases between. The V gene's germline CDR1 is LNHDA and CDR2 SQIVND (reference sequence). This clone showed up just a few times. Its specificity is not known. The same CDR3 can be traced to other DNA sequences in this sample. This TCR came from a woman aged 25-40 years in good health and CMV-seropositive. This chain connects TRBV19 to TRBJ2-1, with a tentative D call TRBD2 (6 bases). The specimen sequenced was PBMCs. The CDR3: CASRSGAPYNEQFF. CDR3 coding DNA: TGTGCCAGCCGTAGCGGAGCACCTTACAATGAGCAGTTCTTC.